This T cell receptor beta chain came from a study of response to subunit inactivated influenza vaccine. V shed 6 bases and J 5 bases; nucleotides not matched to a gene: 14. The CDR3 loop spans 17 amino acids. MiXCR, run by TCRdb on the RT-PCR reads, gives a single entry per CDR3 protein. The sample shows about 570,000 distinct CDR3 sequences, around 11% of them seen only once. In addition, the sample was reused for a study of T cells expressing NK-cell markers. That report notes: The authors generated TCR beta cDNA through 5'RACE template switching with UMIs. In the group of eight sequenced donors, seven were HCMV-seropositive and one was seronegative. Expanded NKG2C+ T cell clones were not confirmed as HCMV-specific.

Specimen: PBMCs from blood, collected on the day of vaccination. This sequence was found in a man in his fifties who received an inactivated influenza vaccine. The chain is built from TRBV12-3 or TRBV12-4 and TRBJ2-7; 12 bases line up with TRBD2. This chain's CDR3 is CASSLDTRLAGVHEQYF. The CDR3 DNA sequence: TGTGCCAGCAGCCTAGATACGAGACTAGCGGGAGTCCACGAGCAGTACTTC.